These T cell receptor beta chains were read from a single sample in a study of shared clonotypes between healthy human individuals. The table came from immunoSEQ multiplex PCR; TCRdb's copy has only in-frame clones and leaves some out. The sample carries around 200,000 clones, 90% to 95% recorded once. Sequencing was performed on naive CD4+ T cells sorted from blood. The receptors derive from a young woman in good health. Each CDR3 is given with its conserved first and last residue. Each record gives: D gene, clone size, J gene, V gene, CDR3 DNA, CDR3 protein. A D gene is named only where the DNA matches it firmly. Clone size is given for some rows only: seen once, a few or many times, or a class if the clone is expanded.

d_call: TRBD1
clone_size: NA
j_call: TRBJ2-7
v_call: TRBV5-1
cdr3_nt: TGCGCCAGCAGCTCTGGACAGGGGACGCCTGAGCAGTACTTC
cdr3_aa: CASSSGQGTPEQYF

d_call: NA
clone_size: NA
j_call: TRBJ2-1
v_call: TRBV6-4
cdr3_nt: TGTGCCAGCAGTGACTCCCCCGATTACAATGAGCAGTTCTTC
cdr3_aa: CASSDSPDYNEQFF

d_call: NA
clone_size: NA
j_call: TRBJ1-5
v_call: TRBV27
cdr3_nt: TGTGCCAGCAGTTTCGCACGCAATCAGCCCCAGCATTTT
cdr3_aa: CASSFARNQPQHF

d_call: NA
clone_size: NA
j_call: TRBJ2-2
v_call: TRBV10-3
cdr3_nt: TGTGCCATCAGTGAGTCGCCCGGCAGGGGGGTAGTGAACACCGGGGAGCTGTTTTTT
cdr3_aa: CAISESPGRGVVNTGELFF

d_call: NA
clone_size: NA
j_call: TRBJ1-2
v_call: TRBV28
cdr3_nt: TGTGCCAGCAGTTTTGGGCCCACAAGCTATGTAGGCTACACCTTC
cdr3_aa: CASSFGPTSYVGYTF

d_call: TRBD1
clone_size: once
j_call: TRBJ2-6
v_call: TRBV10-1
cdr3_nt: TGCGCCAGCAGCCCCGGGACAGGGGGCGTCTTTGGGGCCAACGTCCTGACTTTC
cdr3_aa: CASSPGTGGVFGANVLTF

d_call: NA
clone_size: NA
j_call: TRBJ2-7
v_call: TRBV6-1
cdr3_nt: TGTGCCAGCTGCAGGGAATCAGGCTACGAGCAGTACTTC
cdr3_aa: CASCRESGYEQYF

d_call: TRBD1
clone_size: NA
j_call: TRBJ1-4
v_call: TRBV6-5
cdr3_nt: TGTGCCAGCAGTTATCAGGGGGCGGGTGAAAAACTGTTTTTT
cdr3_aa: CASSYQGAGEKLFF

d_call: NA
clone_size: once
j_call: TRBJ1-1
v_call: TRBV18
cdr3_nt: TGTGCCAGCTCCTCGGGGGGCGGGGGCACTGAAGCTTTCTTT
cdr3_aa: CASSSGGGGTEAFF

d_call: NA
clone_size: few
j_call: TRBJ2-7
v_call: TRBV6-5
cdr3_nt: TGTGCCAGCAGTGCCTTAGGGAGCGGAACCTACGAGCAGTACTTC
cdr3_aa: CASSALGSGTYEQYF

d_call: NA
clone_size: NA
j_call: TRBJ2-7
v_call: TRBV7-2
cdr3_nt: TGTGCCAGCAGCTTAGTAGGTCGCGAGCAGTACTTC
cdr3_aa: CASSLVGREQYF

d_call: NA
clone_size: NA
j_call: TRBJ2-5
v_call: TRBV5-3
cdr3_nt: TGTGCCAGGAAGACAGGTTGGTGGGAGCAGTACTTC
cdr3_aa: CARKTGWWEQYF

d_call: NA
clone_size: NA
j_call: TRBJ2-7
v_call: TRBV29-1
cdr3_nt: TGCAGCGTCGGGCCCCAGGTCCCTGGCGAGCAGTACTTC
cdr3_aa: CSVGPQVPGEQYF

d_call: NA
clone_size: once
j_call: TRBJ2-7
v_call: TRBV6-5
cdr3_nt: TGTGCCAGCAGTTACTCTGGTGAGCAGTACTTC
cdr3_aa: CASSYSGEQYF

d_call: TRBD1
clone_size: NA
j_call: TRBJ2-5
v_call: TRBV5-1
cdr3_nt: TGCGCCAGCAGCACCTACAGGGGTTGGGACGAGACCCAGTACTTC
cdr3_aa: CASSTYRGWDETQYF

d_call: NA
clone_size: NA
j_call: TRBJ1-6
v_call: TRBV6-6
cdr3_nt: TGTGCCAGCAGTACCACAGGGTCTGGCTATAATTCACCCCTCCACTTT
cdr3_aa: CASSTTGSGYNSPLHF

d_call: NA
clone_size: NA
j_call: TRBJ1-2
v_call: TRBV7-2
cdr3_nt: TGTGCCAGCAGCCCAACCAAACTGCCTAACTATGGCTACACCTTC
cdr3_aa: CASSPTKLPNYGYTF

d_call: NA
clone_size: NA
j_call: TRBJ2-7
v_call: TRBV10-3
cdr3_nt: TGTGCCATCAGTGAGTCGCCAAGTTCCTACGAGCAGTACTTC
cdr3_aa: CAISESPSSYEQYF

d_call: NA
clone_size: NA
j_call: TRBJ2-1
v_call: TRBV10-3
cdr3_nt: TGTGCCATCAGTGAGTCGATACTGAATGAGCAGTTCTTC
cdr3_aa: CAISESILNEQFF

d_call: TRBD1
clone_size: NA
j_call: TRBJ2-7
v_call: TRBV7-8
cdr3_nt: TGTGCCAGCAGCATCGGGACAGTTGTTTACGAGCAGTACTTC
cdr3_aa: CASSIGTVVYEQYF

d_call: NA
clone_size: few
j_call: TRBJ2-7
v_call: TRBV2
cdr3_nt: TGTGCCAGCAGTGAAGGGGCCGGCTCCTACGAGCAGTACTTC
cdr3_aa: CASSEGAGSYEQYF

d_call: TRBD1
clone_size: NA
j_call: TRBJ1-3
v_call: TRBV18
cdr3_nt: TGTGCCAGCTCACAGGGACAGGGGCCAGGAAACACCATATATTTT
cdr3_aa: CASSQGQGPGNTIYF

d_call: NA
clone_size: NA
j_call: TRBJ1-1
v_call: TRBV19
cdr3_nt: TGTGCCAGTAGCCCGGGACCCTGGAACACTGAAGCTTTCTTT
cdr3_aa: CASSPGPWNTEAFF

d_call: TRBD1
clone_size: few
j_call: TRBJ1-2
v_call: TRBV5-4
cdr3_nt: TGTGCCAGCAGCCCCCAGGACAGGGGAGAATGGGGCTACACCTTC
cdr3_aa: CASSPQDRGEWGYTF

d_call: TRBD1
clone_size: NA
j_call: TRBJ1-1
v_call: TRBV5-1
cdr3_nt: TGCGCCAGCAGCTTACAGGGGAGCGGCACTGAAGCTTTCTTT
cdr3_aa: CASSLQGSGTEAFF

d_call: NA
clone_size: NA
j_call: TRBJ1-2
v_call: TRBV30
cdr3_nt: TGTGCCTGGAGTATAAGCCTTTATGGCTACACCTTC
cdr3_aa: CAWSISLYGYTF

d_call: NA
clone_size: NA
j_call: TRBJ1-3
v_call: TRBV6-1
cdr3_nt: TGTGCCAGCAGACTGAGCTCTGGAAACACCATATATTTT
cdr3_aa: CASRLSSGNTIYF

d_call: NA
clone_size: once
j_call: TRBJ2-3
v_call: TRBV29-1
cdr3_nt: TGCAGCGTTGAAAACCGGGACGCGAGCACAGATACGCAGTATTTT
cdr3_aa: CSVENRDASTDTQYF

d_call: TRBD1
clone_size: NA
j_call: TRBJ2-1
v_call: TRBV7-9
cdr3_nt: TGTGCCAGCAGCTTGCCTGAACAGGGGGACTACAATGAGCAGTTCTTC
cdr3_aa: CASSLPEQGDYNEQFF

d_call: NA
clone_size: NA
j_call: TRBJ2-3
v_call: TRBV7-9
cdr3_nt: TGTGCCAGCAGCTTAGGTCAAGGGAGAGATACGCAGTATTTT
cdr3_aa: CASSLGQGRDTQYF

d_call: NA
clone_size: NA
j_call: TRBJ1-2
v_call: TRBV15
cdr3_nt: TGTGCCACCAGCAGAGAACTGGGACGGCAGGGGCATGCTCCTAACTATGGCTACACCTTC
cdr3_aa: CATSRELGRQGHAPNYGYTF

d_call: NA
clone_size: NA
j_call: TRBJ2-7
v_call: TRBV19
cdr3_nt: TGTGCCAGTAGTAGGGCCGGGGGCAACTACGAGCAGTACTTC
cdr3_aa: CASSRAGGNYEQYF

d_call: NA
clone_size: NA
j_call: TRBJ2-7
v_call: TRBV6-5
cdr3_nt: TGTGCCAGCAGTAGGGCCTCCCCGAAGGGCTACGAGCAGTACTTC
cdr3_aa: CASSRASPKGYEQYF

d_call: NA
clone_size: NA
j_call: TRBJ1-5
v_call: TRBV29-1
cdr3_nt: TGCAGCGTGGCCATGGAGGGTTTGAGCAATCAGCCCCAGCATTTT
cdr3_aa: CSVAMEGLSNQPQHF

d_call: NA
clone_size: once
j_call: TRBJ2-7
v_call: TRBV19
cdr3_nt: TGTGCCAGTACCCGGACAGACGCCCCCTACGAGCAGTACTTC
cdr3_aa: CASTRTDAPYEQYF

d_call: TRBD2
clone_size: NA
j_call: TRBJ2-7
v_call: TRBV7-9
cdr3_nt: TGTGCCAGCAGCTTATCCAGGACTAGCGGGAGGTCCTCCTACGAGCAGTACTTC
cdr3_aa: CASSLSRTSGRSSYEQYF

d_call: TRBD1
clone_size: NA
j_call: TRBJ1-2
v_call: TRBV27
cdr3_nt: TGTGCCAGCAGTTACTACAGGGGGCAATTTCCCCTTGGCTACACCTTC
cdr3_aa: CASSYYRGQFPLGYTF